A selection of T cell receptor beta chains follows, all from one sample in a study of blood T cell repertoires in COVID-19. Some clones are missing from TCRdb's copy, which holds only in-frame ones; the method was immunoSEQ multiplex PCR. The data show roughly 110,000 clones, roughly 89% seen once. The sequenced material came from peripheral blood. These receptor sequences come from a human donor with acute or convalescent COVID-19. The donor label of this sample is uncertain. Both conserved end residues are part of each CDR3. Some rows mark clone size as missing; the rest say once, few, many or name a class of expanded clone.

v_call clone_size cdr3_aa
TRBV28 NA CASSTGTGVDEQYF
TRBV24-1 NA CATSDSGSETQYF
TRBV4-1 NA CASSQVAGATNEKLFF
TRBV5-1 NA CASSLAATSDYNEQFF
TRBV7-3 NA CASASGGSSYNEQFF
TRBV2 NA CASSEAGSLTYNEQFF
TRBV3-1/TRBV3-2 NA CASSQGQLGGKLFF
TRBV5-6 few CASSLSTGAFDQPQHF
TRBV3-1/TRBV3-2 NA CASSQGVSGRGIYNEQFF
TRBV7-3 NA CASSFTLGAGNSGNTIYF
TRBV10-3 NA CAISQEPMNTEAFF
TRBV5-1 NA CASSSPKNTGELFF